The clone carrying this TCR beta chain has a single count. This sample was taken from a study of blood T cell repertoires in COVID-19. Using immunoSEQ multiplex PCR, the repertoire was profiled, and TCRdb retains in-frame clones only, with some absent. The sample contains 200,000 to 250,000 clones, approximately 80% of which appear only once. The sequenced material came from peripheral blood. The receptor was derived from a woman aged 45 to 65 with acute or convalescent COVID-19.

CDR3 sequence: CASSPTHLDSEGYGYTF. CDR3 DNA: TGTGCCAGCAGCCCCACTCACCTGGACAGTGAAGGCTATGGCTACACCTTC. The chain has TRBV7-9 and TRBJ1-2, with D maybe TRBD1 (6 bases). The V gene lost 5 bases and the J gene lost 4 bases, with 23 bases spanning the gap. In germline, CDR1 is SEHNR, CDR2 FQNEAQ (reference sequence). There are 17 residues in the CDR3.